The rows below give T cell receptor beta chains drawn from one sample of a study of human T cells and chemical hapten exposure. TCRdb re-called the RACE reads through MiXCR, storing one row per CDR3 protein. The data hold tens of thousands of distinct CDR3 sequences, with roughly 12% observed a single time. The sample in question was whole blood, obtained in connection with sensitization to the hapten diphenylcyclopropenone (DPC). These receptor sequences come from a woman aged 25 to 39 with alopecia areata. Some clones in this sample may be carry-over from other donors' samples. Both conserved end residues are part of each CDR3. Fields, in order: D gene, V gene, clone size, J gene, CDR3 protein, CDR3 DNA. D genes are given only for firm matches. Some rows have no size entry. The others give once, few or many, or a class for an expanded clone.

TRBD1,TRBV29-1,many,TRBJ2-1,CSVTGTAYNEQFF,TGCAGCGTGACCGGGACAGCGTACAATGAGCAGTTCTTC
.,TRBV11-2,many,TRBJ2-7,CASRKMGLSVDEQYF,TGTGCCAGCAGAAAAATGGGGTTGTCGGTCGACGAGCAGTACTTC
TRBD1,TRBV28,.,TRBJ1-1,CASRHSGGAEAFF,TGTGCCAGCAGGCATTCAGGGGGAGCTGAAGCTTTCTTT
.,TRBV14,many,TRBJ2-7,CASSQGPLKQYF,TGTGCCAGCAGCCAAGGGCCTCTCAAGCAGTACTTC
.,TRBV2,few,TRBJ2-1,CASRGRDTQFF,TGTGCCTCTCGAGGGCGAGATACCCAGTTCTTC
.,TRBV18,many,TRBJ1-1,CASSQTVPPMNTEAFF,TGTGCCAGCTCTCAGACAGTCCCCCCAATGAACACTGAAGCTTTCTTT
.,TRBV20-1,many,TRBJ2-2,CSASLMNTGELFF,TGCAGTGCTAGTTTGATGAACACCGGGGAGCTGTTTTTT
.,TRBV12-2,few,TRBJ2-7,CASRLETGPSGEQYF,TGTGCAAGTCGCTTAGAAACAGGTCCTTCGGGGGAGCAGTACTTC
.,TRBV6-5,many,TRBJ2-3,CASSSGGRRVDTQYF,TGTGCCAGCAGTTCAGGAGGGAGGCGGGTAGATACGCAGTATTTT
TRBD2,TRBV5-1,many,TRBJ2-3,CASTGLAGSTDTQYF,TGCGCCAGCACAGGACTAGCGGGAAGCACAGATACGCAGTATTTT
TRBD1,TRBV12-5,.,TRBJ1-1,CASGFQGATSEAFF,TGTGCTAGTGGTTTTCAGGGGGCCACCTCTGAAGCTTTCTTT
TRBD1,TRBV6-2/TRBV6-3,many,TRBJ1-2,CASSYDRERIYGYTF,TGTGCCAGCAGTTACGACAGGGAAAGGATCTATGGCTACACCTTC
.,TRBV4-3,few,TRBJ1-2,CASSQDRDLANYGYTF,TGCGCCAGCAGCCAAGATCGGGACTTAGCTAACTATGGCTACACCTTC
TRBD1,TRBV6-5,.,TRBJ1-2,CASSPLLRGRGYGYTF,TGTGCCAGCAGTCCACTTCTGAGGGGGCGCGGCTATGGCTACACCTTC
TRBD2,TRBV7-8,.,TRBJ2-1,CASRLGGYNEQFF,TGTGCCAGCAGATTGGGGGGGTACAATGAGCAGTTCTTC
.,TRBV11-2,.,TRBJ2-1,CASSRSPTPGQFF,TGTGCCAGCAGCCGTAGCCCAACCCCCGGGCAGTTCTTC